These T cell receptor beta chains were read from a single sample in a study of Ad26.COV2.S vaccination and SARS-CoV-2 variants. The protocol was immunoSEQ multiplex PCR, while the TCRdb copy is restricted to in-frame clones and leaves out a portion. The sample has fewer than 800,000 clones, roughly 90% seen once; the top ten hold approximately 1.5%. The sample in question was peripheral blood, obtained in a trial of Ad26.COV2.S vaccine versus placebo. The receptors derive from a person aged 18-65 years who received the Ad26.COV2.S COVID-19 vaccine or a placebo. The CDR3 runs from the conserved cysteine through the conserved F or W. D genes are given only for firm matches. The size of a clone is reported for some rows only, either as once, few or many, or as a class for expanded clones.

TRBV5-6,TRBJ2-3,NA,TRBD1,TGTGCCAGCAGCGCAGGGACAGGCCAACTAGATGGGTCGCAGTATTTT,CASSAGTGQLDGSQYF
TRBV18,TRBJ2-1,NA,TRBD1,TGTGCCAGCTCCCCCGGGACAGGCTCCTACAATGAGCAGTTCTTC,CASSPGTGSYNEQFF
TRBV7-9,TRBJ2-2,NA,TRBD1,TGTGCCAGCAGCCGTCGGACAGGGTCAAACACCGGGGAGCTGTTTTTT,CASSRRTGSNTGELFF
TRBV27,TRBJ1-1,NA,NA,TGTGCCAGCAGTTTATCTGTGGGAGGGGCTGAAGCTTTCTTT,CASSLSVGGAEAFF
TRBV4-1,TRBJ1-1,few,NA,TGCGCCAGCAGCCAGGGAGGGAACACTGAAGCTTTCTTT,CASSQGGNTEAFF
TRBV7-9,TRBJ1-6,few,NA,TGTGCCAGCAGCCCCGAGTGGAGCTCCTATAATTCACCCCTCCACTTT,CASSPEWSSYNSPLHF
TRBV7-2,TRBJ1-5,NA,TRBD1,TGTGCCAGCAGCCCAGGGACAGGGGGATATAGCAATCAGCCCCAGCATTTT,CASSPGTGGYSNQPQHF
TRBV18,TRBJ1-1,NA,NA,TGTGCCAGCTCACTCGGAGACACTGAAGCTTTCTTT,CASSLGDTEAFF
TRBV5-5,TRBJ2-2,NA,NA,TGTGCCAGCAGCGGAGGGGGGCCGAACACCGGGGAGCTGTTTTTT,CASSGGGPNTGELFF
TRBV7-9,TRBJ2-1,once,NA,TGTGCCAGCAGCTTGGGCAACAACGATGAGCAGTTCTTC,CASSLGNNDEQFF
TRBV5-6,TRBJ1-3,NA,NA,TGTGCCAGCTCCTTAGGGGGTGTCCGAAACACCATATATTTT,CASSLGGVRNTIYF
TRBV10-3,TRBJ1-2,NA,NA,TGTGCCATCACCCCAGGGGTTCCCAACTATGGCTACACCTTC,CAITPGVPNYGYTF
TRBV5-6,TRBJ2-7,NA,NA,TGTGCCAGCAGCTTACCCGACAGTTACGAGCAGTACTTC,CASSLPDSYEQYF
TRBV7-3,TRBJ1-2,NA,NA,TGTGCCAGCAGCCCCCGGGCGGGGCGGGACAACTATGGCTACACCTTC,CASSPRAGRDNYGYTF
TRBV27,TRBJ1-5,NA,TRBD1,TGTGCCAGCAGTTTATTGGGGACAGGGGGCGTTTTTCAGCCCCAGCATTTT,CASSLLGTGGVFQPQHF
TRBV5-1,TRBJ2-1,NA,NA,TGCGCCAGCAGCTTCGGACGGGTATACAATGAGCAGTTCTTC,CASSFGRVYNEQFF
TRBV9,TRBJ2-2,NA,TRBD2,TGTGCCAGCAGGATCGGGACTAGTGGTACCGGGGAGCTGTTTTTT,CASRIGTSGTGELFF
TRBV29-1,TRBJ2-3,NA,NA,TGCAGCGTGGCGATCACAGATACGCAGTATTTT,CSVAITDTQYF
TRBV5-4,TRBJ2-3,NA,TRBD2,TGTGCCAGCAGCTTAACTAGCGGGTACACAGATACGCAGTATTTT,CASSLTSGYTDTQYF
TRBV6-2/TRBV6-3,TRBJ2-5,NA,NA,TGTGCCAGCAGTTACTCCGAGCTGGGGACCCAGTACTTC,CASSYSELGTQYF
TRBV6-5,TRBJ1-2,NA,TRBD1,TGTGCCAGCAGTTCCGGGACAGGAACCTATGGCTACACCTTC,CASSSGTGTYGYTF
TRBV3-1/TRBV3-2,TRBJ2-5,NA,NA,TGTGCCAGCAGCCAAGCCCTTAAGAGATCTGGGGAGACCCAGTACTTC,CASSQALKRSGETQYF
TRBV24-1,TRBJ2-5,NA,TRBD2,TGTGCCACCAGTGATCCAGCGGGAGCGCAAGAGACCCAGTACTTC,CATSDPAGAQETQYF
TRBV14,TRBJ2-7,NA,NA,TGTGCCAGCAGCCAAGAGGAAGGGACTCGATTGCGGCGGGGTCCCTCCTACGAGCAGTACTTC,CASSQEEGTRLRRGPSYEQYF
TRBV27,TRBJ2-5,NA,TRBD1,TGTGCCATCCGCTCGGGACAGGGGAGAGGAGAGACCCAGTACTTC,CAIRSGQGRGETQYF
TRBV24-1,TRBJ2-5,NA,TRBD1,TGTGCCACCAGTGACCCGGGACAGGGGAAGACCCAGTACTTC,CATSDPGQGKTQYF
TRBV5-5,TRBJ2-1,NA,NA,TGTGCCAGCAGATCAAGCGCAGGGTCCGGACCAAATGAGCAGTTCTTC,CASRSSAGSGPNEQFF
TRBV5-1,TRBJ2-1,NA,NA,TGCGCCAGCAGCACTGACAGAGCTGGAGGCTACAATGAGCAGTTCTTC,CASSTDRAGGYNEQFF
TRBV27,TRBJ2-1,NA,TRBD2,TGTGCCAGCAGTGCCGGGACTAGCGGGTACAATGAGCAGTTCTTC,CASSAGTSGYNEQFF
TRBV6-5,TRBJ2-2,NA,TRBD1,TGTGCCAGCAGTCTAAGGGACAGCTTCACCGGGGAGCTGTTTTTT,CASSLRDSFTGELFF
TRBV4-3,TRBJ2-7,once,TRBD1,TGCGCCAGCAGCCACTCAAGGACAGGGGGTTTCCGAGGGGACGAGCAGTACTTC,CASSHSRTGGFRGDEQYF
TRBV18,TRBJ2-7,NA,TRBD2,TGTGCCAGCTCACGTACCGGGACTAGCAGCTACGAGCAGTACTTC,CASSRTGTSSYEQYF
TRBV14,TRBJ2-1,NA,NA,TGTGCCAGCAGCCTCGGCAATGAGCAGTTCTTC,CASSLGNEQFF
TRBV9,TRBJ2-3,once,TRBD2,TGTGCCAGCAGCGTAGGGCTAGCGGTCACAGATACGCAGTATTTT,CASSVGLAVTDTQYF
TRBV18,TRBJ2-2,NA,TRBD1,TGTGCCAGCTCACAGGGACAGACCGGGGAGCTGTTTTTT,CASSQGQTGELFF
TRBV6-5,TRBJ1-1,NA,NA,TGTGCCAGCAGTTTGACAGGGAACACTGAAGCTTTCTTT,CASSLTGNTEAFF
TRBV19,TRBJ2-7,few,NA,TGTGCCAGTAGCATACAAGGACTCAGCTCCTACGAGCAGTACTTC,CASSIQGLSSYEQYF
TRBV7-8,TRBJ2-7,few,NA,TGTGCCAGCAGCACTTTTTGGGGGCAGCCCTACGAGCAGTACTTC,CASSTFWGQPYEQYF
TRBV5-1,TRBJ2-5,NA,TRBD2,TGCGCCAGCAGCCTTGGGCCGACTAGCGGGGGGCAAGAGACCCAGTACTTC,CASSLGPTSGGQETQYF
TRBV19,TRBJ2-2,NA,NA,TGTGCCAGTAGTATCGGCCGGAACACCGGGGAGCTGTTTTTT,CASSIGRNTGELFF
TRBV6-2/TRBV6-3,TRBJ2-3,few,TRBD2,TGTGCCAGCAGTCGTAGCGGGGGGTATAGCACAGATACGCAGTATTTT,CASSRSGGYSTDTQYF
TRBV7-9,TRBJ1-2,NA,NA,TGTGCCAGCAGCTTGGGAGGAGTTGACTATGGCTACACCTTC,CASSLGGVDYGYTF
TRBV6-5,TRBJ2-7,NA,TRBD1,TGTGCCAGCAGGACAGGGAACGGTCGAGAGCAGTACTTC,CASRTGNGREQYF
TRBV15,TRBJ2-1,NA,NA,TGTGCCACCAGCGAGGGGTACAATGAGCAGTTCTTC,CATSEGYNEQFF
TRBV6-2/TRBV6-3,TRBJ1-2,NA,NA,TGTGCCAGCAGCCCCTCCAGTAACTATGGCTACACCTTC,CASSPSSNYGYTF
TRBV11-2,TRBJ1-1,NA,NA,TGTGCCAGCAGCTTATTAGGGCGATCTGAAGCTTTCTTT,CASSLLGRSEAFF
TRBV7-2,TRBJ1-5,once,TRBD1,TGTGCCAGCAGCCTAGACAGGGGTCTTCAGCCCCAGCATTTT,CASSLDRGLQPQHF
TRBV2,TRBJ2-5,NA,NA,TGTGCCAGCAGTTGGCGCAGGGAAGAGACCCAGTACTTC,CASSWRREETQYF
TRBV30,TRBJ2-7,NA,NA,TGTGCCTGGAGTTTTGGGATATACGAGCAGTACTTC,CAWSFGIYEQYF
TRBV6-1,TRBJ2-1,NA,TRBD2,TGTGCCAGCAGTGACGTCCCGGGACTAGCGGGACCTGAGCAGTTCTTC,CASSDVPGLAGPEQFF
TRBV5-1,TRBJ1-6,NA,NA,TGCGCCAGCAGCTCGCAGGGTGGGAATTCACCCCTCCACTTT,CASSSQGGNSPLHF
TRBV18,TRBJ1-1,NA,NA,TGTGCCAGCTCACCACAAATGGCGGCCACCATGAACACTGAAGCTTTCTTT,CASSPQMAATMNTEAFF